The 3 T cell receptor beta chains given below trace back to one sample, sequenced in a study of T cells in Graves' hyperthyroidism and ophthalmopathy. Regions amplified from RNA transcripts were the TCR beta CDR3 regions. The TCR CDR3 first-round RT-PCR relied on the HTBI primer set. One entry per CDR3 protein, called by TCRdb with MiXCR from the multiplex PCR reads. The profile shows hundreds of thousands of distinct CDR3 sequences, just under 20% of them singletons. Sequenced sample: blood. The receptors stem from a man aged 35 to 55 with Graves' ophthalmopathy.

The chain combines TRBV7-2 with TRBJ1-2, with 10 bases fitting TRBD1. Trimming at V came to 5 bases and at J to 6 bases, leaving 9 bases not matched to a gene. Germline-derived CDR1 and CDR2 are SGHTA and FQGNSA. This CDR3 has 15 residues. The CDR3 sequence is CASSPQTGGANGYTF. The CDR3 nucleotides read TGTGCCAGCAGCCCACAGACAGGGGGCGCAAATGGCTACACCTTC.

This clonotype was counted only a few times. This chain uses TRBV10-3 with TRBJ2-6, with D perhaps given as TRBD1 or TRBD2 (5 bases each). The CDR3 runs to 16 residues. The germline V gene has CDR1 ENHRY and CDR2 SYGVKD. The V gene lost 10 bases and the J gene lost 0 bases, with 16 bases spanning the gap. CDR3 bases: TGTGCCACCCAGACGACAGCGGTCTCTGGGGCCAACGTCCTGACTTTC. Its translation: CATQTTAVSGANVLTF.

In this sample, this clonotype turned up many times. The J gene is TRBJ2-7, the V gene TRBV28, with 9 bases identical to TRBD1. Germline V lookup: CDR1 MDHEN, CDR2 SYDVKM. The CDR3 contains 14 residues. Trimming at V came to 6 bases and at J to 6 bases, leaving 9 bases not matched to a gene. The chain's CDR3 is CASRKGQGSSEQYF. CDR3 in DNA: TGTGCCAGCAGGAAGGGACAGGGTTCGAGCGAGCAGTACTTC.